The 31 T cell receptor beta chains listed next were all sequenced from one sample in a study of monozygotic twins with inflammatory bowel disease. TCRdb reprocessed the 5' RACE reads and stores each CDR3 protein as one record, lacking DNA. The sample spans about 210,000 distinct CDR3 sequences; the ten largest clones claim around 1.5%. Sequenced material: blood. The receptors were sampled from a human donor with ulcerative colitis or Crohn's disease, or a healthy co-twin of an affected twin (not recorded which).

The rearrangement joins TRBV5-1 to TRBJ1-2; absent DNA, TCRdb's TRBD1 call cannot be checked. Germline CDR1 and CDR2: SGHRS and YFSETQ. The CDR3 is 15 amino acids. The CDR3 sequence: CASRDNSGQTYGYTF.

The chain is built from TRBV7-9 and TRBJ2-7; there is no DNA to check the TCRdb D call of TRBD1. The CDR3 totals 15 residues. CDR1 is SEHNR and CDR2 is FQNEAQ in the germline V gene (reference sequence). The CDR3 is CASRSRDSPTYEQYF. Looking up the rest from reference TRBV7-9 and TRBJ2-7 gives the full variable domain: DTGVSQNPRHKITKRGQNVTFRCDPISEHNRLYWYRQTLGQGPEFLTYFQNEAQLEKSRLLSDRFSAERPKGSFSTLEIQRTEQGDSAMYLCASRSRDSPTYEQYFGPGTRLTVT.

The genes are TRBV5-1 and TRBJ1-1. Germline loops: CDR1 SGHRS, CDR2 YFSETQ. CDR3 length: 14 amino acids. CDR3 protein: CASSLGPSNDEAFF.

V gene TRBV7-3 combines with J gene TRBJ1-4; as DNA is missing, the TRBD1 call by TCRdb cannot be tested. CDR3 length equals 15 residues. The germline CDR1 and CDR2 sequences are SGHTA and FQGTGA. This CDR3 reads CASSAPGPQNEKLFF.

The J gene is TRBJ2-1, the V gene TRBV5-1; as DNA is missing, the TRBD1 call by TCRdb cannot be tested. This CDR3 contains 15 residues. The germline V gene encodes CDR1 SGHRS and CDR2 YFSETQ. The CDR3 sequence: CASTLPGGVSGEQFF.

The chain recombines TRBV20-1 with TRBJ2-2; the D call of TRBD1 rests on TCRdb alone, since no DNA is present to check it. CDR3 length: 15 residues. Germline V lookup: CDR1 DFQATT, CDR2 SNEGSKA (reference sequence). CDR3 sequence: CSASAGATFTGELFF.

This rearrangement joins TRBV12-3 or TRBV12-4 to TRBJ2-2; TCRdb lists TRBD1, though no DNA is available to test this call. CDR3 length: 16 residues. CDR3 residues: CASSLGDRAATGELFF.

The chain combines TRBV15 with TRBJ1-1; TCRdb reports TRBD1, a call that lacks DNA to check it against. The CDR3 is made up of 16 amino acids. Germline V lookup: CDR1 LNHNV, CDR2 YYDKDF (reference sequence). The CDR3 protein is CATSRGVRDMNTEAFF.

The V call is TRBV5-1, the J call TRBJ2-5; lacking DNA, the TRBD2 call made by TCRdb goes unchecked. The CDR3 spans 14 residues. The germline V gene encodes CDR1 SGHRS and CDR2 YFSETQ. This CDR3 reads CASSFGGPGETQYF.

The genes are TRBV12-3 or TRBV12-4 and TRBJ2-4; TCRdb names TRBD1, which stays unverified in the absence of DNA. This CDR3 spans 13 amino acids. The CDR3 region is CASSLGQGYIQYF.

The CDR3 is CATSRAAGATDTQYF. The chain links TRBV15 to TRBJ2-3; the D call of TRBD1 rests on TCRdb alone, since no DNA is present to check it. Germline values: CDR1 LNHNV, CDR2 YYDKDF (reference sequence). CDR3 length: 15 residues.

The CDR3 here is CASSFYGTGSEQYF. The rearrangement joins TRBV28 to TRBJ2-7; TCRdb returns TRBD1, unconfirmable since there is no DNA. Germline assignment: CDR1 MDHEN and CDR2 SYDVKM. The CDR3 sequence is 14 residues long.

The chain is built from TRBV18 and TRBJ2-5. The CDR3 loop spans 15 amino acids. Germline V gives CDR1 KGHSH, CDR2 LQKENI. CDR3 sequence reads: CASSPERLVGETQYF.

This chain joins TRBV20-1 and TRBJ2-1; TCRdb's D call, TRBD2, is unchecked because there is no DNA. This CDR3 region has 15 residues. Germline V gene lookup returns CDR1 DFQATT and CDR2 SNEGSKA (reference sequence). CDR3 in amino acids: CSARALAGLTNEQFF.

The chain joins TRBV7-8 to TRBJ2-2. Germline CDR1 and CDR2: SGHVS and FQNEAQ. There are 16 residues in the CDR3. The CDR3 spells CASSLAGRSYTGELFF.

The gene calls are TRBV7-6 and TRBJ2-7; without DNA, the TCRdb call of TRBD2 cannot be checked. The length of the CDR3 is 15 residues. Germline V gene data show CDR1 as SGHVS and CDR2 as FNYEAQ. CDR3 sequence: CASTITSRFGDEQYF.

This chain connects TRBV10-2 to TRBJ2-1; the TRBD1 assignment by TCRdb is unverifiable without DNA. The length of the CDR3 is 15 residues. CDR1 is WSHSY, CDR2 SAAADI, per germline. CDR3 protein: CASSEWGLSYNEQFF.

The chain links TRBV7-2 to TRBJ2-5. Germline CDR1 reads SGHTA; CDR2 reads FQGNSA. This CDR3 contains 12 residues. CDR3 region: CASSPFGETQYF.

This rearrangement joins TRBV20-1 to TRBJ2-1. Germline V lookup: CDR1 DFQATT, CDR2 SNEGSKA (reference sequence). This CDR3 has 15 amino acids. CDR3 in amino acids: CSARGLQISYNEQFF.

This chain connects TRBV7-2 to TRBJ2-1; no DNA is available, so the TRBD1 call from TCRdb remains unchecked. Per the germline V gene, CDR1 is SGHTA and CDR2 is FQGNSA. The CDR3 is 14 residues long. The CDR3 region is CASTQWGAYNEQFF.

The chain combines TRBV27 with TRBJ1-2; the TCRdb call, TRBD1, lacks DNA for checking. The germline CDR1 and CDR2 sequences are MNHEY and SMNVEV (reference sequence). The CDR3 is 15 amino acids. The CDR3 spells CASSPGQGPHYGYTF.

This rearrangement joins TRBV7-9 to TRBJ2-7; TCRdb lists TRBD2, though no DNA is available to test this call. Germline lookup yields CDR1 SEHNR and CDR2 FQNEAQ (reference sequence). This CDR3 comprises 16 residues. The CDR3 sequence is CASSSMTGTILYEQYF.

The chain carries TRBV7-6 and TRBJ2-5; the TCRdb call, TRBD2, lacks DNA for checking. CDR3 size: 15 residues. CDR1 and CDR2 (germline): SGHVS, FNYEAQ. The CDR3 spells CASSPRTSGKETQYF.

V gene TRBV6-5 combines with J gene TRBJ1-3. The CDR3 loop spans 13 amino acids. From germline, CDR1 is MNHEY and CDR2 SVGAGI. The CDR3 reads CASSLFSGNTIYF.

Here the CDR3 reads CSLDGPNEKLFF. V is TRBV20-1 and J is TRBJ1-4. The CDR3 runs 12 residues. The V gene's germline CDR1 is DFQATT and CDR2 SNEGSKA (reference sequence).

The chain couples TRBV11-2 to TRBJ2-7; TCRdb designates TRBD1, a call that cannot be tested without DNA. Per the germline V gene, CDR1 is SGHAT and CDR2 is FQNNGV. There are 16 residues in the CDR3. This CDR3 reads CASRSGQGYRAYEQYF.

The chain combines TRBV5-1 with TRBJ1-1. This CDR3 comprises 13 residues. The V gene's germline CDR1 is SGHRS and CDR2 YFSETQ. This chain's CDR3 is CASSWGGETEAFF.

This chain's CDR3 is CSVARQGGSYEQYF. J is TRBJ2-7 and V is TRBV29-1; TCRdb's D gene call, TRBD1, goes unchecked for lack of DNA. The CDR3 length is 14 residues. The germline CDR1 and CDR2 sequences are SQVTM and ANQGSEA.

This chain uses TRBV5-1 with TRBJ2-7; without DNA, the TCRdb call of TRBD2 cannot be checked. The CDR3 is 12 residues long. The germline V gene encodes CDR1 SGHRS and CDR2 YFSETQ. The CDR3 here is CASSLGPAEQYF.

The CDR3 spells CASSFTGGDYGYTF. The rearrangement joins TRBV7-2 to TRBJ1-2; TCRdb calls TRBD1, which cannot be checked without DNA. Germline CDR1 SGHTA, CDR2 FQGNSA. The CDR3 totals 14 residues.

The V gene is TRBV5-6, the J gene TRBJ2-1. The V gene's germline CDR1 is SGHDT and CDR2 YYEEEE. CDR3 length equals 14 residues. The CDR3 sequence: CASSFGHTEHEQFF.